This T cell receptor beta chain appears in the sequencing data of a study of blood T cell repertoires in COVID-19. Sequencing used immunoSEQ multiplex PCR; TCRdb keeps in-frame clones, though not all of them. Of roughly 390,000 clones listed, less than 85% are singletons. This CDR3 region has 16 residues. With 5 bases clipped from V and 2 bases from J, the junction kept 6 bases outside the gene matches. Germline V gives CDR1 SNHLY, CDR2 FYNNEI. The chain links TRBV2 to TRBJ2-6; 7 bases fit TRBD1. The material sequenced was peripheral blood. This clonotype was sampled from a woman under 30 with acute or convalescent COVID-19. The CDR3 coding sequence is TGTGCCAGCAGTTTACAGGGGAGCCCTGGGGCCAACGTCCTGACTTTC. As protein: CASSLQGSPGANVLTF.